The sequence of this T cell receptor beta chain was determined in a study of lymphopenia after photon versus proton radiotherapy. Libraries were prepared by immunoSEQ multiplex PCR; TCRdb keeps only in-frame clonotypes and omits some of them. The data contain 30,000 to 45,000 clones, 90% to 95% of them singletons. V lost 5 bases, J lost 6 bases, and 15 bases stayed unmatched. Germline V gene data show CDR1 as MDHEN and CDR2 as SYDVKM. The CDR3 sequence is 18 residues long. The rearrangement uses TRBV28 and TRBJ1-4; 10 bases agree with TRBD1. Specimen: peripheral blood, collected from a patient treated with photon-based radiotherapy. This clonotype originated in a man in his 60s with cholangiocarcinoma. CDR3 residues: CASSVPGTGVSLHEKLFF. CDR3 in DNA: TGTGCCAGCAGTGTACCCGGGACAGGGGTTTCTCTTCATGAAAAACTGTTTTTT.